This note documents a single T cell receptor beta chain sequence. As yet, its antigen is unknown. CDR1 MDHEN and CDR2 SYDVKM come from the germline V gene. CDR3 length equals 13 residues. V was pared by 6 bases and J by 4 bases, with 12 bases between. It was CD45RO-negative cells, positively selected for CCR7, that made up naive CD8 cells, with terminally differentiated effector memory CD45RA+ cells excluded. All donors were healthy HIV-negative adults lacking recent acute infections or vaccinations. This sample stems from a study of shared clonotypes between healthy human individuals. In the study overall: Each donor's CD4 naive and CD4 memory cells filled three plates apiece, CD8 naive two, and CD8 memory one. Study results and caveats: A small donor pool kept down the genetic and exposure-history diversity that was represented. Investigators collected only blood, and repertoires in tissues likely differ.

Libraries were prepared by immunoSEQ multiplex PCR; TCRdb keeps only in-frame clonotypes and omits some of them. Among under 2,000,000 clones listed, about 95% were seen once. Sequenced: naive CD8+ T cells sorted from blood. This chain connects TRBV28 to TRBJ1-1; D perhaps matches TRBD1 (6 bases). The sequence was collected from a man aged 18 to 29 in good health. CDR3 protein: CASRPGTITEAFF. The CDR3 DNA sequence: TGTGCCAGCAGGCCGGGGACAATCACTGAAGCTTTCTTT.